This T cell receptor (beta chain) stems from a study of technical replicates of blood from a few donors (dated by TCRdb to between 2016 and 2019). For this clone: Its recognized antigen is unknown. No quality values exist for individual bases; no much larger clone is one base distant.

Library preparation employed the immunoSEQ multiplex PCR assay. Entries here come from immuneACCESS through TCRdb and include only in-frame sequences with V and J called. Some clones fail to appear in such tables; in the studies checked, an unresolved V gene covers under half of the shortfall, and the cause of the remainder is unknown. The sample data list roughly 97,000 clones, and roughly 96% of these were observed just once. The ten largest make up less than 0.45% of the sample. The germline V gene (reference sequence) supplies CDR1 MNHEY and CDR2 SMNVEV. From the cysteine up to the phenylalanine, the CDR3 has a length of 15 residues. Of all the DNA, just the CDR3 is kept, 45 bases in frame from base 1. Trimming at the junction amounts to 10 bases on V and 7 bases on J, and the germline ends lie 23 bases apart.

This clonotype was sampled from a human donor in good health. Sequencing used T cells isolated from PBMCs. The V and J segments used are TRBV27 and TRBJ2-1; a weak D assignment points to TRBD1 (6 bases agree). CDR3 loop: CATLDLSSGQNEQFF. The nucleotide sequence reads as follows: TGTGCCACCCTGGACCTTTCTTCAGGACAGAATGAGCAGTTCTTC.